This T cell receptor beta chain was identified in a study of blood T cell repertoires in COVID-19. Per the authors' pipeline: Reference gene primer amplification gave nucleated cell count estimates. Here immunoSEQ multiplex PCR was the method, and the copy in TCRdb shows in-frame clones only, minus some. The DNA was the basis for D and trimming; V, J and clone size are from that table. The table includes around 300,000 clones, approximately 86% detected once. The CDR3 covers 16 residues. V lost 3 bases to trimming and J lost 5 bases, with 19 bases between them. Germline V gene sequence: CDR1 LGHDT, CDR2 YNNKEL (reference sequence). This clone was observed once.

The sample comprised peripheral blood. V gene TRBV3-1 (or the pseudogene TRBV3-2) combines with J gene TRBJ2-5; D gene unclear. This sequence was found in a woman aged 70-85 years with COVID-19, enrolled during active disease. CDR3 sequence: CASSQSLGIGLETQYF. As DNA, the CDR3 is TGTGCCAGCAGCCAGTCGCTGGGCATTGGTCTGGAGACCCAGTACTTC.